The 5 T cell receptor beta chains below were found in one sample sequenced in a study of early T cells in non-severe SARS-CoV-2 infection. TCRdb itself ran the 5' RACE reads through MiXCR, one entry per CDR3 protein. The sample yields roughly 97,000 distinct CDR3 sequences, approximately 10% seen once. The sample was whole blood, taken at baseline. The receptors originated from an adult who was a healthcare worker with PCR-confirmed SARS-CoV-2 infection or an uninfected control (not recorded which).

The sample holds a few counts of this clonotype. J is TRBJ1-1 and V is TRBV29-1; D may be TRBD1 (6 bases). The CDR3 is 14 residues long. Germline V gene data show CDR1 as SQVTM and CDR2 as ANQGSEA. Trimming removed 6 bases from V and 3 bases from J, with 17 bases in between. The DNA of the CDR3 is TGCAGCGTCCGCAAAGGGGGATCAGACACTGAAGCTTTCTTT. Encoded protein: CSVRKGGSDTEAFF. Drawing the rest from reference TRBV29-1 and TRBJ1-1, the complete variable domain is SAVISQKPSRDICQRGTSLTIQCQVDSQVTMMFWYRQQPGQSLTLIATANQGSEATYESGFVIDKFPISRPNLTFSTLTVSNMSPEDSSIYLCSVRKGGSDTEAFFGQGTRLTVV.

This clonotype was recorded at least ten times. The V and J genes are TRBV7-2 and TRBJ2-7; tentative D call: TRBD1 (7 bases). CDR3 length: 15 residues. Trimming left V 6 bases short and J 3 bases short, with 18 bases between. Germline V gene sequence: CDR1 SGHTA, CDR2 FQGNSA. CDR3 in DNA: TGTGCCAGCAGGCGGGACAGAGAACCATACTACGAGCAGTACTTC. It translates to CASRRDREPYYEQYF.

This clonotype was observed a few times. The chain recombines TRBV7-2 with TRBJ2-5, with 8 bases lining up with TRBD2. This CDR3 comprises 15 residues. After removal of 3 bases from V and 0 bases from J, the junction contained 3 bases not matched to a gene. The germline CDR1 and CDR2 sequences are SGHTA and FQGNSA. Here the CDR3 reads CASSFPGGYQETQYF. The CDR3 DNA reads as TGTGCCAGCAGCTTTCCGGGGGGGTACCAAGAGACCCAGTACTTC.

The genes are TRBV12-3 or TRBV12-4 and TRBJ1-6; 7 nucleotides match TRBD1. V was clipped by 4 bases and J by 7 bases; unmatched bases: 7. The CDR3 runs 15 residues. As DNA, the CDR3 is TGTGCCAGCAGTTCTTCCGGGACAGTCAATTCACCCCTCCACTTT. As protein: CASSSSGTVNSPLHF.

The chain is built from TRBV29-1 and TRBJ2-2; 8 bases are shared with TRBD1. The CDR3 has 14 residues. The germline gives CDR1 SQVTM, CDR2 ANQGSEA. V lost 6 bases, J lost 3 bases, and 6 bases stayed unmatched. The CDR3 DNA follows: TGCAGCGTACGACGACAGGGGTACACCGGGGAGCTGTTTTTT. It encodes CSVRRQGYTGELFF.